The 26 T cell receptor beta chains listed next were all sequenced from one sample in a study of cytomegalovirus exposure and HLA in healthy donors. Amplification used 60 Vbeta primers and 13 Jbeta primers. This table comes from immunoSEQ multiplex PCR, and its TCRdb copy is limited to in-frame clones, with some not included. The sample table includes around 70,000 clones. The specimen sequenced was PBMCs. Source of these receptors: a female donor in good health and CMV-seropositive.

V gene TRBV28 combines with J gene TRBJ1-2, with D unresolved. The CDR3 totals 12 residues. With 5 bases removed from V and 0 bases from J, the gap between germline ends came to 4 bases. The germline V gene encodes CDR1 MDHEN and CDR2 SYDVKM. Written as DNA, the CDR3 is TGTGCCAGCAGTGCGGCTAACTATGGCTACACCTTC. Encoded protein: CASSAANYGYTF.

The rearrangement links TRBV28 to TRBJ2-2, with 9 bases lining up with TRBD1. The germline V gene encodes CDR1 MDHEN and CDR2 SYDVKM. Unmatched junction bases numbered 8, after V lost 5 bases and J lost 7 bases. The CDR3 runs to 15 residues. The CDR3 here is CASSPQGAHGGELFF. The CDR3, as DNA: TGTGCCAGCAGTCCACAGGGGGCGCACGGCGGGGAGCTGTTTTTT.

The J gene is TRBJ2-7, the V gene TRBV28, with a tentative D call TRBD1 (6 bases). The V gene's germline CDR1 is MDHEN and CDR2 SYDVKM. This CDR3 contains 12 residues. The V gene lost 5 bases and the J gene lost 7 bases, with 12 bases spanning the gap. The DNA for the CDR3 is TGTGCCAGCAGTGCGACACAGGGAGAGCAGTACTTC. It codes for CASSATQGEQYF. Drawing the rest from reference TRBV28 and TRBJ2-7, the complete variable domain is DVKVTQSSRYLVKRTGEKVFLECVQDMDHENMFWYRQDPGLGLRLIYFSYDVKMKEKGDIPEGYSVSREKKERFSLILESASTNQTSMYLCASSATQGEQYFGPGTRLTVT.

The chain uses TRBV7-9 and TRBJ2-3; 8 bases are shared with TRBD2. The V and J ends lost 4 bases and 2 bases, in that order; junction bases with no gene match: 11. The CDR3 loop spans 17 amino acids. Germline assignment: CDR1 SEHNR and CDR2 FQNEAQ (reference sequence). The CDR3 sequence: CASSYRVAGSATDTQYF. The CDR3, as DNA: TGTGCCAGCAGCTACCGGGTAGCGGGGTCTGCCACAGATACGCAGTATTTT.

V and J are TRBV18 and TRBJ1-6, with D unresolved. The V gene lost 7 bases and the J gene lost 8 bases, with 9 bases spanning the gap. The CDR3 length is 12 residues. Germline V gene data show CDR1 as KGHSH and CDR2 as LQKENI. CDR3 DNA sequence: TGTGCCAGCTGTTCGGGAGATTCACCCCTCCACTTT. Translated: CASCSGDSPLHF.

This chain links TRBV6-5 with TRBJ2-1; D remains unclear. The CDR3 runs 13 residues. Germline V CDR1 and CDR2: MNHEY, SVGAGI. Trimming left V 3 bases short and J 6 bases short, with 9 bases between. The CDR3 bases are TGTGCCAGCAGTTATTGGCAGTCCAATGAGCAGTTCTTC. Protein: CASSYWQSNEQFF.

The chain's CDR3 is CASSLVTGVNYNEQFF. The CDR3 DNA reads TGTGCCAGCAGCTTAGTTACAGGAGTAAACTACAATGAGCAGTTCTTC. The chain carries TRBV11-2 and TRBJ2-1; maybe TRBD1 (5 bases). The ends were cut back, 1 base at V and 3 bases at J, with 13 bases in the middle. The germline gives CDR1 SGHAT, CDR2 FQNNGV. The CDR3 spans 16 residues.

This chain uses TRBV28 with TRBJ1-5; D is uncertain. The length of the CDR3 is 14 residues. Germline loops: CDR1 MDHEN, CDR2 SYDVKM. V was clipped by 1 base and J by 3 bases, with 7 bases between them. In nucleotides, the CDR3 is TGTGCCAGCAGTTTATCGACTACCAATCAGCCCCAGCATTTT. It yields the protein CASSLSTTNQPQHF.

This chain uses TRBV7-6 with TRBJ1-5; D not resolved. CDR3 length equals 14 residues. Germline loops: CDR1 SGHVS, CDR2 FNYEAQ. Trimming removed 0 bases at V and 5 bases at J, with 8 bases between. The DNA of the CDR3 is TGTGCCAGCAGCTTAGCGAGAGGAGATCAGCCCCAGCATTTT. This encodes CASSLARGDQPQHF.

The chain carries TRBV4-3 and TRBJ1-2; possibly TRBD1 for D (5 bases). CDR1 and CDR2 (germline): LGHNA, YSLEER. This CDR3 has 16 residues. Trimming stripped 0 bases from V and 4 bases from J, with 15 bases between. CDR3 amino acids: CASSQDLQGAIYGYTF. DNA of the CDR3: TGCGCCAGCAGCCAAGATTTGCAAGGGGCAATCTATGGCTACACCTTC.

The chain recombines TRBV13 with TRBJ2-3; TRBD2 matches at 11 bases. J gave up 3 bases and V 2 bases, and 1 base lay outside the gene matches. The CDR3 has 15 amino acids. Germline lookup yields CDR1 PRHDT and CDR2 FYEKMQ (reference sequence). The CDR3 DNA follows: TGTGCCAGCAGCTTAAGGACTAGCGGGACAGATACGCAGTATTTT. Residues: CASSLRTSGTDTQYF.

The chain has TRBV7-9 and TRBJ1-1; no firm D call. CDR1 is SEHNR and CDR2 is FQNEAQ in the germline V gene (reference sequence). This CDR3 comprises 12 residues. Trimming left V 2 bases short and J 5 bases short, with 6 bases between. DNA of the CDR3: TGTGCCAGCAGCTTATTGGAGACTGAAGCTTTCTTT. Translating it yields CASSLLETEAFF.

The chain couples TRBV5-1 to TRBJ2-1; the match to TRBD2 covers 9 bases. Germline CDR1 is SGHRS and CDR2 is YFSETQ. This CDR3 is 15 amino acids long. J gave up 6 bases and V 0 bases, and 4 bases lay outside the gene matches. The CDR3 DNA is TGCGCCAGCAGCTTGGTCGGCGGGAGGGTCAATGAGCAGTTCTTC. It yields the protein CASSLVGGRVNEQFF.

The J gene is TRBJ2-5, the V gene TRBV5-1; weak D call: TRBD1 (6 bases). The V gene's germline CDR1 is SGHRS and CDR2 YFSETQ. V lost 4 bases and J 5 bases, leaving 15 bases between the germline ends. The CDR3 consists of 14 residues. The CDR3 nucleotides read TGCGCCAGCAGCCTTCAGGGGAATGAGGAGACCCAGTACTTC. It yields the protein CASSLQGNEETQYF.

The chain employs TRBV5-1 and TRBJ2-1; D unclear. CDR1 SGHRS and CDR2 YFSETQ come from the germline V gene. V shed 0 bases and J shed 6 bases, with 10 bases lying between them. The CDR3 contains 14 residues. CDR3 region: CASSLAVSRNEQFF. The CDR3 region has the DNA TGCGCCAGCAGCTTGGCCGTGTCTCGCAATGAGCAGTTCTTC. Combining the CDR3 with reference TRBV5-1 and TRBJ2-1 gives the whole variable domain KAGVTQTPRYLIKTRGQQVTLSCSPISGHRSVSWYQQTPGQGLQFLFEYFSETQRNKGNFPGRFSGRQFSNSRSEMNVSTLELGDSALYLCASSLAVSRNEQFFGPGTRLTVL.

The genes are TRBV6-1 and TRBJ2-3; D is unclear. This CDR3 spans 12 amino acids. Trimming left V 4 bases short and J 2 bases short, with 4 bases between. Looked up from germline, CDR1 is MNHNS and CDR2 is SASEGT. The CDR3: CASSVLTDTQYF. The CDR3 region has the DNA TGTGCCAGCAGTGTCCTCACAGATACGCAGTATTTT.

This chain connects TRBV5-1 to TRBJ2-7; 11 bases line up with TRBD2. The CDR3 has 15 amino acids. V shed 1 base and J 7 bases; nucleotides not matched to a gene: 7. Germline CDR1 and CDR2: SGHRS and YFSETQ. DNA of the CDR3: TGCGCCAGCAGCTTGCCTAGCGGGAGGCCGGGGGAGCAGTACTTC. Its protein product is CASSLPSGRPGEQYF. Full variable domain (remainder filled in from reference TRBV5-1 and TRBJ2-7): KAGVTQTPRYLIKTRGQQVTLSCSPISGHRSVSWYQQTPGQGLQFLFEYFSETQRNKGNFPGRFSGRQFSNSRSEMNVSTLELGDSALYLCASSLPSGRPGEQYFGPGTRLTVT.

This rearrangement joins TRBV5-1 to TRBJ2-3, with D perhaps TRBD1 (6 bases). Between the trimmed V and J ends, which lost 2 bases and 2 bases, there was a span of 12 bases. Germline-derived CDR1 and CDR2 are SGHRS and YFSETQ. CDR3 length: 15 residues. CDR3 nucleotides: TGCGCCAGCAGCTTCGGACAGATCTTCACAGATACGCAGTATTTT. It encodes CASSFGQIFTDTQYF.

The rearrangement uses TRBV29-1 and TRBJ2-7, with D perhaps matching TRBD1 (7 bases). The germline V gene encodes CDR1 SQVTM and CDR2 ANQGSEA. This CDR3 region has 13 residues. Trimming cost V 6 bases and J 1 base, with 13 bases left between them. The CDR3 DNA reads TGCAGCGTCCAGGGGGGCGCATCCTACGAGCAGTACTTC. Translating it yields CSVQGGASYEQYF.

The genes are TRBV11-2 and TRBJ2-1, with 8 positions matching TRBD2. This CDR3 region has 18 residues. Germline V lookup: CDR1 SGHAT, CDR2 FQNNGV. V lost 1 base to trimming and J lost 4 bases; unmatched junction nucleotides: 12. The CDR3 region is CASSLGGGIAKGYNEQFF. The CDR3 coding sequence is TGTGCCAGCAGCTTAGGCGGGGGGATCGCCAAAGGATACAATGAGCAGTTCTTC.

With regard to this clone: A junction boundary mismatches the germline segment, possibly from a read error. The V call is TRBV15, the J call TRBJ2-5; tentative D call: TRBD1 (5 bases). Germline V gene lookup returns CDR1 LNHNV and CDR2 YYDKDF (reference sequence). The CDR3 covers 13 residues. The CDR3 reads CATSRVGPLGPNF. CDR3 nucleotides: TGTGCCACCAGCAGAGTCGGACCCCTGGGGCCAAACTTC.

On this clone: Other nucleotide sequences from this sample produce the same CDR3. The chain carries TRBV12-5 and TRBJ2-7; the match to TRBD1 covers 8 bases. The CDR3 consists of 16 residues. With 6 bases clipped from V and 1 base from J, the junction kept 11 bases outside the gene matches. Germline V lookup: CDR1 LGHNT, CDR2 FRNRAP. CDR3 bases: TGTGCTAGTGGCCTCAGGGGGACAGGCCATTCCTACGAGCAGTACTTC. Translation gives CASGLRGTGHSYEQYF. The variable domain in full, completed from reference TRBV12-5 and TRBJ2-7, reads DARVTQTPRHKVTEMGQEVTMRCQPILGHNTVFWYRQTMMQGLELLAYFRNRAPLDDSGMPKDRFSAEMPDATLATLKIQPSEPRDSAVYFCASGLRGTGHSYEQYFGPGTRLTVT.

V usage is TRBV6-1 and J usage is TRBJ2-5, with TRBD1 matching 8 bases. V gave up 4 bases and J gave up 5 bases; unmatched junction bases: 6. The CDR3 covers 14 residues. The germline CDR1 and CDR2 sequences are MNHNS and SASEGT. The CDR3 region has the DNA TGTGCCAGCAGTGCCGGACAGGGTGGGGAGACCCAGTACTTC. It specifies CASSAGQGGETQYF.

CDR3 region: CASSQDGQGNYGYTF. The CDR3 nucleotides read TGCGCCAGCAGCCAAGACGGACAGGGTAACTATGGCTACACCTTC. This chain uses TRBV4-1 with TRBJ1-2; 8 nucleotides match TRBD1. The CDR3 extends over 15 amino acids. Germline V gene data show CDR1 as MGHRA and CDR2 as YSYEKL. Unmatched junction bases numbered 1, after V lost 0 bases and J lost 1 base.

The chain joins TRBV18 to TRBJ2-7, with 10 bases that match TRBD1. Germline V gene lookup returns CDR1 KGHSH and CDR2 LQKENI. V was clipped by 0 bases and J by 10 bases; unmatched bases: 3. This CDR3 has 13 amino acids. The CDR3 bases are TGTGCCAGCTCACCACCGACGACAGGGGGCCAGTACTTC. This translates into CASSPPTTGGQYF.

The rearrangement joins TRBV18 to TRBJ1-5, with 10 bases that match TRBD1. There are 16 residues in the CDR3. Germline CDR1 and CDR2: KGHSH and LQKENI. V was clipped by 0 bases and J by 6 bases; unmatched bases: 5. Here the CDR3 DNA reads TGTGCCAGCTCACCACCGACGACAGGGGGCATTCAGCCCCAGCATTTT. It is translated as CASSPPTTGGIQPQHF.